The rows below give T cell receptor beta chains drawn from one sample of a study of blood T cell repertoires in COVID-19. Using immunoSEQ multiplex PCR, the repertoire was profiled, and TCRdb retains in-frame clones only, with some absent. Of 85,000 to 130,000 clones listed, around 90% are singletons. Sequencing input: peripheral blood. Every receptor here comes from a woman aged 60 to 75 with acute or convalescent COVID-19. The CDR3 runs from the conserved cysteine through the conserved F or W. A D gene is named only where the DNA matches it firmly. Not every row has a clone size; where given, it reads once, few, many or a size class.

NA	TRBV15	few	TRBJ2-1	TGTGCCACCAGCAGAGACGGCCTCCTAGGGGATGAGCAGTTCTTC	CATSRDGLLGDEQFF
NA	TRBV19	NA	TRBJ1-2	TGTGCCAGTAGTATCCCAAGGCTATCGACAGACCCGAACTATGGCTACACCTTC	CASSIPRLSTDPNYGYTF
NA	TRBV24-1	NA	TRBJ1-1	TGTGCCCCGGGAGGACCTACCATCACTGAAGCTTTCTTT	CAPGGPTITEAFF
NA	TRBV30	NA	TRBJ1-1	TGTGCCTGGAGCTTAGGAGTGAACACTGAAGCTTTCTTT	CAWSLGVNTEAFF
TRBD1	TRBV9	NA	TRBJ2-2	TGTGCCAGCAGCGTACAACAGGGGATTTCCGGGGAGCTGTTTTTT	CASSVQQGISGELFF
NA	TRBV20-1	once	TRBJ2-5	TGCAGTGCCTCGGTCGGAGAGACCCAGTACTTC	CSASVGETQYF
NA	TRBV2	NA	TRBJ2-2	TGTGCCAGAAGTACCAGGGAAAGGACCGGGGAGCTGTTTTTT	CARSTRERTGELFF
NA	TRBV21-1	NA	TRBJ2-1	TGTGCCAGCAGCAAGAGGGAGCGGTCAGGGGGTATGTACAATGAGCAGTTCTTC	CASSKRERSGGMYNEQFF
NA	TRBV3-1/TRBV3-2	NA	TRBJ1-2	TGTGCCAGCAGCCATCAAGGGAGGGATGGCTACACCTTC	CASSHQGRDGYTF
TRBD1	TRBV6-5	NA	TRBJ1-4	TGTGCCAGCCGACCACAGGGGGCGCCGGTGGAAAAACTGTTTTTT	CASRPQGAPVEKLFF
NA	TRBV6-5	NA	TRBJ1-5	TGTGCCAGCAGCCTCGACAGGTCTCAGCCCCAGCATTTT	CASSLDRSQPQHF
NA	TRBV25-1	NA	TRBJ2-4	TGTGCCAGCAGTGAAGGGCACAGCTTAGCCAAAAACATTCAGTACTTC	CASSEGHSLAKNIQYF
TRBD1	TRBV19	NA	TRBJ1-3	TGTGCCAGTAGTTGGGGACAGCGAAACACCATATATTTT	CASSWGQRNTIYF